A selection of T cell receptor beta chains follows, all from one sample in a study of T cells in Graves' hyperthyroidism and ophthalmopathy. TCRdb recomputed calls from the multiplex PCR reads with MiXCR, one row per CDR3 protein. This table holds 450,000 to 650,000 distinct CDR3 sequences, about a fifth found once. Sequencing was done on a sample of blood. These receptors were collected from a man between 18 and 29 years old with Graves' hyperthyroidism. Each CDR3 is given with its conserved first and last residue. D genes are given only for firm matches. The size entry is marked missing in some rows and otherwise reads once, few, many or a size class.

TRBV12-3/TRBV12-4	NA	TRBD1	TRBJ1-6	CASRKTGRNSPLHF
TRBV6-5	NA	TRBD1	TRBJ1-1	CASSYSQGDFTEAFF
TRBV5-1	few	NA	TRBJ1-3	CASSLTGLGNTIYF
TRBV4-3	few	TRBD1	TRBJ2-2	CASQRDSLAGELFF
TRBV12-3/TRBV12-4	many	NA	TRBJ2-3	CASSKDGPDTQYF
TRBV29-1	many	NA	TRBJ2-5	CSVGQKETQYF
TRBV28	few	NA	TRBJ1-5	CASTTGYSNQPQHF
TRBV9	few	NA	TRBJ1-2	CASSGPQGGGYTF
TRBV28	few	TRBD2	TRBJ2-2	CASSLRSGGGTGELFF
TRBV30	many	NA	TRBJ1-1	CAWSELNTEAFF
TRBV24-1	few	NA	TRBJ2-2	CATSAPTGGLFF
TRBV11-2	many	NA	TRBJ2-7	CASSLDITYEQYF
TRBV12-3/TRBV12-4	NA	NA	TRBJ2-7	CASSPDDGVYEQYF
TRBV5-5	NA	TRBD1	TRBJ1-1	CASSLYGTGAEAFF
TRBV11-2	many	TRBD1	TRBJ1-5	CASSFSRTGTQPQHF
TRBV7-9	many	NA	TRBJ1-3	CASSPPRRIGNTIYF
TRBV7-6	many	NA	TRBJ1-1	CASSDKVTEAFF
TRBV2	many	TRBD1	TRBJ2-5	CASSDPTGNQETQYF
TRBV15	many	NA	TRBJ2-5	CATSRAGQAGKTQYF
TRBV12-3/TRBV12-4	NA	NA	TRBJ2-7	CASSSDRSGERYF
TRBV15	many	NA	TRBJ1-1	CATSRDPGVGTEAFF
TRBV12-3/TRBV12-4	NA	NA	TRBJ1-2	CASSVTGEENGYTF
TRBV20-1	NA	TRBD1	TRBJ1-5	CSAGSRGGQPQHF
TRBV7-2	many	NA	TRBJ1-3	CASSLEGGYSGNTIYF
TRBV7-2	NA	TRBD2	TRBJ2-7	CASTGLAGVYEQYF
TRBV7-9	few	NA	TRBJ1-1	CASSLVAQNTEAFF
TRBV28	many	TRBD1	TRBJ2-7	CASSPGQGGEQYF
TRBV19	NA	NA	TRBJ1-1	CASSPPQRLNTEAFF
TRBV12-3/TRBV12-4	many	TRBD1	TRBJ1-5	CASSKGQGVDSNQPQHF
TRBV3-1	few	NA	TRBJ2-5	CASSQDHLPQETQYF
TRBV20-1	many	NA	TRBJ2-4	CSASPLSAKNIQYF